The 10 T cell receptor beta chains given below trace back to one sample, sequenced in a study of regulatory T cells in long-lasting Graves disease. Time point specified: newly diagnosed GD, antithyroid drugs for less than 3 months. The TCR library used RNA extracted from PBMCs. Libraries of TCR beta came from iRepertoire HTBI primers plus Arm-PCR of CDR3 regions. TCRdb itself ran the multiplex PCR reads through MiXCR, one entry per CDR3 protein. The table records more than 300,000 distinct CDR3 sequences, 15% of them present only once. Material: peripheral blood mononuclear cells (PBMCs), obtained at new diagnosis, from a patient treated with antithyroid drugs. These receptors were collected from a female donor with Graves disease.

In its sample, this clonotype was seen many times. This chain joins TRBV15 and TRBJ1-4, with D hard to call. This CDR3 region has 13 residues. Trimming removed 1 base at V and 8 bases at J, with 8 bases between. Germline V gives CDR1 LNHNV, CDR2 YYDKDF (reference sequence). The CDR3 nucleotides are TGTGCCACCAGCAGAGGAGCTAGCGAAAAACTGTTTTTT. Its translation is CATSRGASEKLFF.

The table lists this clonotype with many counts. The chain links TRBV27 to TRBJ1-6; no firm D call. Germline CDR1 is MNHEY and CDR2 is SMNVEV (reference sequence). There are 12 residues in the CDR3. The V end was cut by 6 bases, the J end by 9 bases, with 9 bases between. The CDR3 nucleotides are TGTGCCAGCAGCTACAGCCTTTCACCCCTCCACTTT. This translates into CASSYSLSPLHF.

The chain uses TRBV2 and TRBJ2-7; a weak D match, TRBD2 (6 bases). Germline lookup yields CDR1 SNHLY and CDR2 FYNNEI. The CDR3 contains 14 residues. V shed 6 bases and J shed 1 base, with 13 bases lying between them. Here the CDR3 reads CASSPGSGSYEQYF. CDR3 sequence (DNA): TGTGCCAGCAGCCCCGGGAGCGGATCCTACGAGCAGTACTTC.

V usage is TRBV7-3 and J usage is TRBJ1-6; TRBD1 agrees at 9 bases. The CDR3 sequence is 19 residues long. V shed 1 base and J 10 bases; nucleotides not matched to a gene: 17. Looked up from germline, CDR1 is SGHTA and CDR2 is FQGTGA. The CDR3 here is CASSLNPVPKGQGKSPLHF. As DNA, the CDR3 is TGTGCCAGCAGCTTAAATCCGGTCCCAAAAGGACAGGGGAAATCACCCCTCCACTTT.

V is TRBV20-1 and J is TRBJ2-1; D remains ambiguous. This CDR3 comprises 10 residues. The V gene lost 4 bases and the J gene lost 6 bases, with 4 bases spanning the gap. CDR1 and CDR2 from the germline V gene are DFQATT and SNEGSKA (reference sequence). This CDR3 is CSAKGNEQFF. CDR3 DNA sequence: TGCAGTGCTAAAGGCAATGAGCAGTTCTTC.

This clonotype was observed many times. The chain links TRBV29-1 to TRBJ1-1, with unresolved D. This CDR3 is 12 amino acids long. Germline V gives CDR1 SQVTM, CDR2 ANQGSEA. V dropped 4 bases and J dropped 3 bases, with 9 bases sitting between them. As DNA, the CDR3 is TGCAGCGTTGCTTTAGGGCACACTGAAGCTTTCTTT. This codes for CSVALGHTEAFF.

To note about this clonotype: This likely came from a read error, as a far larger clone is one base away. The chain links TRBV7-2 to TRBJ1-1, with TRBD1 as a possible D gene (5 bases). CDR1 SGHTA and CDR2 FQGNSA come from the germline V gene. The CDR3 has 14 amino acids. The CDR3 sequence: CAGSQTVKNTEAFF. The CDR3 nucleotides read TGTGCCGGCAGCCAGACAGTTAAAAACACTGAAGCTTTCTTT.

The chain recombines TRBV19 with TRBJ2-2, with D possibly being TRBD1 (6 bases). Germline V CDR1 and CDR2: LNHDA, SQIVND (reference sequence). Trimming took 3 bases from V and 8 from J, leaving 19 bases between them. The CDR3 is made up of 16 amino acids. The CDR3 sequence: CASSIPTGARGGELFF. DNA for the CDR3: TGTGCCAGTAGTATTCCTACTGGCGCGAGGGGGGGGGAGCTGTTTTTT.

This clonotype has a count of ten or more. The chain links TRBV3-1 to TRBJ2-1; 10 bases match TRBD1. CDR1 LGHDT and CDR2 YNNKEL come from the germline V gene (reference sequence). The V and J ends lost 1 base and 2 bases, in that order; junction bases with no gene match: 2. The CDR3 loop spans 16 amino acids. In nucleotides, the CDR3 is TGTGCCAGCAGCCAAGCCGGGACAGGGGCCTACAATGAGCAGTTCTTC. Amino acid sequence: CASSQAGTGAYNEQFF.

V and J are TRBV2 and TRBJ2-2; the D is unclear. The germline V and J ends were trimmed by 4 bases and 6 bases, with 9 bases remaining between them. The length of the CDR3 is 13 residues. Germline CDR1 is SNHLY and CDR2 is FYNNEI. The CDR3 DNA sequence: TGTGCCAGCAGTGTAATCCTTCCCGGGGAGCTGTTTTTT. This encodes CASSVILPGELFF.